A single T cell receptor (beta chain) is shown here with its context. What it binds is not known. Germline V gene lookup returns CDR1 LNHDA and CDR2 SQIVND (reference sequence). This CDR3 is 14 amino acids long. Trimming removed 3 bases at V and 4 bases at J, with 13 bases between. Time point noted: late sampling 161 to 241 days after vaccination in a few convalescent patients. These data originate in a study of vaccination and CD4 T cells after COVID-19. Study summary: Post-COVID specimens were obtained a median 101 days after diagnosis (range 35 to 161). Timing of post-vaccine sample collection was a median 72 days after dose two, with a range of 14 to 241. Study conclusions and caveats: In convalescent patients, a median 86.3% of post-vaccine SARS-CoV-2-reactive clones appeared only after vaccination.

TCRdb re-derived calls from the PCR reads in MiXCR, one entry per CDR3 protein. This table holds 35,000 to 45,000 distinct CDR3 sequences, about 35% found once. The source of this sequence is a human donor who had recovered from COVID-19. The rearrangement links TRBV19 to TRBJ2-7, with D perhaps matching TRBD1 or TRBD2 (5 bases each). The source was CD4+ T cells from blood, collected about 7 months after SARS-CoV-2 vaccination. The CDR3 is CASSMSREPYEQYF. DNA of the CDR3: TGTGCCAGTAGTATGTCCAGGGAGCCGTACGAGCAGTACTTC.